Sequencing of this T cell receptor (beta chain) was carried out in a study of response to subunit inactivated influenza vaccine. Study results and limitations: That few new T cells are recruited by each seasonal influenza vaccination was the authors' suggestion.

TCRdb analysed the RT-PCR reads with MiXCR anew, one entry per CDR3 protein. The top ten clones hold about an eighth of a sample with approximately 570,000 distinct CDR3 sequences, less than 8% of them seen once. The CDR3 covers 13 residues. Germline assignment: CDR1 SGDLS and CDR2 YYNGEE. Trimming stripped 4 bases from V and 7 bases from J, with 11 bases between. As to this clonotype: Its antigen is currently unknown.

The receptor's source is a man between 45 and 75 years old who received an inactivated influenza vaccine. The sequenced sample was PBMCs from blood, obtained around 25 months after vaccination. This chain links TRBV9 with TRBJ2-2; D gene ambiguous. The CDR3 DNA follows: TGTGCCAGCAGCTTAGAAGTCGGCGGGGAGCTGTTTTTT. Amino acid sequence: CASSLEVGGELFF. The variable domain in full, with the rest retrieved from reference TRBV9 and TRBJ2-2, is DSGVTQTPKHLITATGQRVTLRCSPRSGDLSVYWYQQSLDQGLQFLIQYYNGEERAKGNILERFSAQQFPDLHSELNLSSLELGDSALYFCASSLEVGGELFFGEGSRLTVL.